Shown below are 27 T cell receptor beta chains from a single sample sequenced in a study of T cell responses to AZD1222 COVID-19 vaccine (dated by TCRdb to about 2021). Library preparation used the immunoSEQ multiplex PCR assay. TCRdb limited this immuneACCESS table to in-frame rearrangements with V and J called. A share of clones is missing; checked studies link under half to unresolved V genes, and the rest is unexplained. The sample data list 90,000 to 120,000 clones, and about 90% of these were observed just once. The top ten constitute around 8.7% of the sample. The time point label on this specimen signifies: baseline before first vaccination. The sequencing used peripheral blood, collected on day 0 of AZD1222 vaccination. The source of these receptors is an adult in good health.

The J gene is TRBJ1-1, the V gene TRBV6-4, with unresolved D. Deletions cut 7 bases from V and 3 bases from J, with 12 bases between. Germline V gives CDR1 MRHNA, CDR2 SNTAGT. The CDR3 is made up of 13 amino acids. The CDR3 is CASKAGPYTEAFF. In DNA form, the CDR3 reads TGTGCCAGCAAGGCCGGACCGTACACTGAAGCTTTCTTT.

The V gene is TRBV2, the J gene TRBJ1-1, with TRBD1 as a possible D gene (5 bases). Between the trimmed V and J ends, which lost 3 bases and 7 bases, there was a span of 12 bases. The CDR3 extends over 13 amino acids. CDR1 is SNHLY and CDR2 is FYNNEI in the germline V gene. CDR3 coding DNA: TGTGCCAGCAGTGAGCAGGGTATTAATGAAGCTTTCTTT. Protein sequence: CASSEQGINEAFF.

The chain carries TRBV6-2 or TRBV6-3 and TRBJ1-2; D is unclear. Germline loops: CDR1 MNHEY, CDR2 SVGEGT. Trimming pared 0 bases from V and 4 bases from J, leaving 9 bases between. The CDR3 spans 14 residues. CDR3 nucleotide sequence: TGTGCCAGCAGTTACTCGACCATTTCCTATGGCTACACCTTC. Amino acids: CASSYSTISYGYTF.

In DNA form, the CDR3 reads TGTGCCAGCAGCCCATTGGAGGAGCGGGAACGAGAGACCCAGTACTTC. Translating it yields CASSPLEERERETQYF. The chain carries TRBV28 and TRBJ2-5; 7 nucleotides agree with TRBD2. Trimming took 6 bases from V and 4 from J; bases not matched to a gene: 14. Germline CDR1 is MDHEN and CDR2 is SYDVKM. The CDR3 is 16 residues long. The whole variable domain, remainder taken from reference TRBV28 and TRBJ2-5, is DVKVTQSSRYLVKRTGEKVFLECVQDMDHENMFWYRQDPGLGLRLIYFSYDVKMKEKGDIPEGYSVSREKKERFSLILESASTNQTSMYLCASSPLEERERETQYFGPGTRLLVL.

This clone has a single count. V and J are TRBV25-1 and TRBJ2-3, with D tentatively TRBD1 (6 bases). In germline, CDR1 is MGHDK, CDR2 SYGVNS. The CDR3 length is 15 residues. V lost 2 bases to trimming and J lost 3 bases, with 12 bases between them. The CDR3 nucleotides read TGTGCCAGCAGTGAAGGCCCTCAGGGGACAGATACGCAGTATTTT. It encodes CASSEGPQGTDTQYF.

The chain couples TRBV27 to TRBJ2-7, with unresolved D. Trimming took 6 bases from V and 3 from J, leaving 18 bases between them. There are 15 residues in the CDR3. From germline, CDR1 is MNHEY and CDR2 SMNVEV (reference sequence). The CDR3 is CASRRQGIGLYEQYF. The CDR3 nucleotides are TGTGCCAGCAGAAGGCAAGGGATAGGCCTCTACGAGCAGTACTTC.

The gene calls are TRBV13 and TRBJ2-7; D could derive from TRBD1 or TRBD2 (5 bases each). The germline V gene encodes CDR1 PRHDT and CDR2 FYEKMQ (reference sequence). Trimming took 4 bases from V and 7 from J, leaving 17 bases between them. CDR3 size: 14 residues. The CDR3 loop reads CASSSRGRLEEQYF. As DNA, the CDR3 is TGTGCCAGCAGCTCCCGGGGCCGGCTAGAGGAGCAGTACTTC.

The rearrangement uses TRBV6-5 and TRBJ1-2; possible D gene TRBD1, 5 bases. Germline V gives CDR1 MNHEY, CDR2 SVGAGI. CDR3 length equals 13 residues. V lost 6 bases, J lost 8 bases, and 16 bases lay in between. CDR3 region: CASRKEGVRGYTF. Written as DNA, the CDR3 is TGTGCCAGCAGAAAGGAAGGGGTACGCGGCTACACCTTC.

CDR3 sequence (DNA): TGTGCCAGCAGCTTTGGGCTAGCGCGCTCCTACGAGCAGTACTTC. This gives the protein CASSFGLARSYEQYF. The chain combines TRBV7-2 with TRBJ2-7; possibly TRBD2 for D (6 bases). V shed 3 bases and J shed 0 bases, with 12 bases lying between them. The CDR3 loop spans 15 amino acids. Germline V gene data show CDR1 as SGHTA and CDR2 as FQGNSA.

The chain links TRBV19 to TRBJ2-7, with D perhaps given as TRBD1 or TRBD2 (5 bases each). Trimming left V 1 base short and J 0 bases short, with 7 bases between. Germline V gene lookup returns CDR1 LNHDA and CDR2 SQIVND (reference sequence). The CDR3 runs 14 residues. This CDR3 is CASSIAGPSYEQYF. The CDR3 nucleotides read TGTGCCAGTAGTATAGCGGGACCCTCCTACGAGCAGTACTTC.

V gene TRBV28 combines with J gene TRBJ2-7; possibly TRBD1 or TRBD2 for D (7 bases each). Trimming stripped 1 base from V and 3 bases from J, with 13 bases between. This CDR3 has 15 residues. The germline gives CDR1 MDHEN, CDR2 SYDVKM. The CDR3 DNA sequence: TGTGCCAGCAGTTTATTCAGGGGGGGGTACTACGAGCAGTACTTC. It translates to CASSLFRGGYYEQYF.

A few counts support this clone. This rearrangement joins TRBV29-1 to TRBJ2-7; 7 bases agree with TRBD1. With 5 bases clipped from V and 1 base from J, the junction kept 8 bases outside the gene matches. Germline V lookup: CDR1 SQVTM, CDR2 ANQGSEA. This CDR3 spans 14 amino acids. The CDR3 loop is CSVSRDRNSYEQYF. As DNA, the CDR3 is TGCAGCGTTAGCCGGGACAGAAATTCCTACGAGCAGTACTTC.

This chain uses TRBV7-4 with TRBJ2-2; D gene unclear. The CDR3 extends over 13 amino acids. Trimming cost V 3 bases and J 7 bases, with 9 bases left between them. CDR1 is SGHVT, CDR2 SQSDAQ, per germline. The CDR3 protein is CASSFWDGGELFF. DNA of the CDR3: TGTGCCAGCAGCTTCTGGGATGGCGGGGAGCTGTTTTTT.

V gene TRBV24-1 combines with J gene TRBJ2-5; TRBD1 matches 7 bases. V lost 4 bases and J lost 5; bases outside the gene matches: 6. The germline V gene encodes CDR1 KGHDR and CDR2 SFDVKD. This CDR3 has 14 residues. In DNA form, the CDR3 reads TGTGCCACCAGTGAATCTGGCAGGGGGGAGACCCAGTACTTC. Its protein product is CATSESGRGETQYF.

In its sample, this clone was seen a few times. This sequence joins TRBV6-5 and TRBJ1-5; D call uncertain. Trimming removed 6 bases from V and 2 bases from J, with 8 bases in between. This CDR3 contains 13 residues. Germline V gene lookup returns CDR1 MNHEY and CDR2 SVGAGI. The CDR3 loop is CASRVSGNQPQHF. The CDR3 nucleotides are TGTGCCAGCAGGGTGAGTGGCAATCAGCCCCAGCATTTT.

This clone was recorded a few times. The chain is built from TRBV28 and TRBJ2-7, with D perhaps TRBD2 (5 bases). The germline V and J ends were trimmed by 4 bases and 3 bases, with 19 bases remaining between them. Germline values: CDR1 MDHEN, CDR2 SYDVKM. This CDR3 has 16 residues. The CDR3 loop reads CASSSPGRSGIYEQYF. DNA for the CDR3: TGTGCCAGCAGTTCACCTGGACGTTCCGGGATCTACGAGCAGTACTTC.

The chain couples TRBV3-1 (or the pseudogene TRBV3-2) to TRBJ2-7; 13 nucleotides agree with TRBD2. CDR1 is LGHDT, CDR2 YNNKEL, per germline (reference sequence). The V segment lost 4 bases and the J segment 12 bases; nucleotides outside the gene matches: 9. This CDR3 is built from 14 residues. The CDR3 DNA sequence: TGTGCCAGCAGCCTTGGGACTAGCGGGAAGCCGCTGTACTTC. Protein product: CASSLGTSGKPLYF.

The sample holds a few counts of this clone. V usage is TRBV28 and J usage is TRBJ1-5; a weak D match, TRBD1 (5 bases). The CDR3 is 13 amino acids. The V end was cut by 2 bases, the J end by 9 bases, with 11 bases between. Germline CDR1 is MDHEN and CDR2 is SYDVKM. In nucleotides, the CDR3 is TGTGCCAGCAGTTTAGGACAATCACGGCCCCAGCATTTT. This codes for CASSLGQSRPQHF.

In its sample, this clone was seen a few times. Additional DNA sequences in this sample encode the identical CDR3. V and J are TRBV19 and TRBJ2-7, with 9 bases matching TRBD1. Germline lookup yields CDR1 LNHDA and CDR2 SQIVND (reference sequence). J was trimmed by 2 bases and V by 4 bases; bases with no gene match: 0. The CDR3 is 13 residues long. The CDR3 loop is CASSRDRAYEQYF. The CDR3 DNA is TGTGCCAGTAGTAGGGACAGGGCCTACGAGCAGTACTTC.

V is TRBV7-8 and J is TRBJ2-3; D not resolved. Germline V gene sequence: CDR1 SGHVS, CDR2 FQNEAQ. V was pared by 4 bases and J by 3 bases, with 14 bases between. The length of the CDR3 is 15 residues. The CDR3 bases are TGTGCCAGCAGCTCTTCCAGGATGGGTACAGATACGCAGTATTTT. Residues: CASSSSRMGTDTQYF.

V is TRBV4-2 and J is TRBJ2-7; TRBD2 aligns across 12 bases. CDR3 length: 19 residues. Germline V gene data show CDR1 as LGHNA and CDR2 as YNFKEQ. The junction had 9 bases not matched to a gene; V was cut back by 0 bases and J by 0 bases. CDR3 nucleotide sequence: TGTGCCAGCAGCCAAGAATCCCCTAGCGGGAGGGTTCGCTCCTACGAGCAGTACTTC. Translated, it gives CASSQESPSGRVRSYEQYF.

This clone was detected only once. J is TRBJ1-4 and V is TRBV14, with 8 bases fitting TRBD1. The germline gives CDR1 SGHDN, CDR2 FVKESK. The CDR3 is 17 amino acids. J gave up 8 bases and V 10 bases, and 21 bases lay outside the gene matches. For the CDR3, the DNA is TGTGCCACCCCAACTGGACAGGGAAGGTCGGGTGTGGAAAAACTGTTTTTT. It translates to CATPTGQGRSGVEKLFF.

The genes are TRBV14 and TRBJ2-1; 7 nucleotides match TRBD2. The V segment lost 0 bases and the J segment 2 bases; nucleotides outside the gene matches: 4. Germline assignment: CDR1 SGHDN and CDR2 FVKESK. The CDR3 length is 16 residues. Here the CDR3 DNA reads TGTGCCAGCAGCCAAGATTGGGGGGGGGCCTACAATGAGCAGTTCTTC. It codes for CASSQDWGGAYNEQFF.

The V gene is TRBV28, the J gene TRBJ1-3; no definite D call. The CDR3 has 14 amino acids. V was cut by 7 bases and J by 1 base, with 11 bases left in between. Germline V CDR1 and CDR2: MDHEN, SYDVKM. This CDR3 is CASTRPGSGNTIYF. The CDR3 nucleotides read TGTGCCAGCACCCGGCCGGGGTCTGGAAACACCATATATTTT.

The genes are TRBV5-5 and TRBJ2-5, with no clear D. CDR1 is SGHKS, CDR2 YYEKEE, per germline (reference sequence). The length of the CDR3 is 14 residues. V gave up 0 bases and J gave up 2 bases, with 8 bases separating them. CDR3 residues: CASSLVGRQETQYF. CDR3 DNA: TGTGCCAGCAGCTTGGTAGGCCGGCAAGAGACCCAGTACTTC.

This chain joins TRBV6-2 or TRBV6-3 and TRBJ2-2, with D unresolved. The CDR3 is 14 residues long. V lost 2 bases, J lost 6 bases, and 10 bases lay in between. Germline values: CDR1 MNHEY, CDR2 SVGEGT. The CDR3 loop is CASSYRQAAGELFF. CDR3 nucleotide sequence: TGTGCCAGCAGTTACAGGCAGGCGGCCGGGGAGCTGTTTTTT.

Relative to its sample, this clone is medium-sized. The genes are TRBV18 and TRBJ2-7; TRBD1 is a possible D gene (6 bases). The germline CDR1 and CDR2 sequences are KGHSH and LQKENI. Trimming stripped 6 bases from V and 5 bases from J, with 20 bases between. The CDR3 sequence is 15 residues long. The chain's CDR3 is CASSPEYRERDEQYF. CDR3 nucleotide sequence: TGTGCCAGCTCTCCTGAATACAGGGAACGTGACGAGCAGTACTTC.